One and the same sample provided the 20 T cell receptor beta chains below, sequenced in a study of cytomegalovirus exposure and HLA in healthy donors. TCRdb keeps only in-frame clones here, not all; method: immunoSEQ multiplex PCR. Of 73,000 or so clones listed, 94% are singletons. The sample consisted of PBMCs. The source of these receptors is a woman in her late teens or twenties in good health and CMV-seropositive.

J is TRBJ1-4 and V is TRBV6-5; weak D call: TRBD1 (6 bases). This CDR3 is built from 14 residues. In germline, CDR1 is MNHEY, CDR2 SVGAGI. The V end lost 2 bases, the J end lost 8 bases, and 12 bases lay between the germline ends. The CDR3 region is CASSYRGNGEKLFF. The CDR3 DNA reads as TGTGCCAGCAGTTACAGGGGGAATGGGGAAAAACTGTTTTTT.

This rearrangement joins TRBV11-2 to TRBJ1-1; 8 nucleotides line up with TRBD1. V lost 5 bases and J lost 4; bases outside the gene matches: 9. Germline values: CDR1 SGHAT, CDR2 FQNNGV. This CDR3 region has 15 residues. The DNA for the CDR3 is TGTGCCAGCAGCGCGAGGACAGGGTCGGCCACTGAAGCTTTCTTT. Residues: CASSARTGSATEAFF.

The chain has TRBV18 and TRBJ1-2; 9 bases are shared with TRBD1. Trimming removed 1 base from V and 3 bases from J; junction bases left unmatched: 0. Germline V gene sequence: CDR1 KGHSH, CDR2 LQKENI. This CDR3 is 14 amino acids long. As DNA, the CDR3 is TGTGCCAGCTCACCACGGGACAGGGACTATGGCTACACCTTC. It translates to CASSPRDRDYGYTF.

This chain uses TRBV4-1 with TRBJ1-4, with D possibly being TRBD1 (5 bases). There are 15 residues in the CDR3. The V end was cut by 1 base, the J end by 5 bases, with 11 bases between. From germline, CDR1 is MGHRA and CDR2 YSYEKL. The CDR3 region has the DNA TGCGCCAGCAGCCAAGTGTTGGCAGGGAATGAAAAACTGTTTTTT. It translates to CASSQVLAGNEKLFF.

The rearrangement uses TRBV7-5 and TRBJ2-1; no check of the table's D call, TRBD2, against the DNA was made. TRBV7-5 is a pseudogene locus. The CDR3 is made up of 16 amino acids. CDR3 sequence reads: CARSRDSPKPNNEQFF. Written as DNA, the CDR3 is TGTGCCAGAAGCCGGGACTCACCTAAACCTAACAATGAGCAGTTCTTC.

V usage is TRBV27 and J usage is TRBJ1-2; TRBD1 matches at 10 bases. Germline V gene data show CDR1 as MNHEY and CDR2 as SMNVEV (reference sequence). Trimming took 4 bases from V and 7 from J; bases not matched to a gene: 3. This CDR3 is 13 amino acids long. CDR3: CASSWTGGGGYTF. The CDR3 region has the DNA TGTGCCAGCAGTTGGACAGGGGGAGGTGGCTACACCTTC.

The rearrangement joins TRBV7-9 to TRBJ2-7, with 9 bases fitting TRBD1. The germline V gene encodes CDR1 SEHNR and CDR2 FQNEAQ (reference sequence). V lost 5 bases, J lost 3 bases, and 8 bases stayed unmatched. The CDR3 contains 15 residues. The CDR3: CASSTSGQGNYEQYF. The CDR3 DNA sequence: TGTGCCAGCAGCACCTCGGGACAGGGAAACTACGAGCAGTACTTC.

CDR3 in DNA: TGTGCCAGCAGTTCCCCCTCGGGGGAGGGCTACGAGCAGTACTTC. Its translation: CASSSPSGEGYEQYF. V gene TRBV28 combines with J gene TRBJ2-7; 7 bases align to TRBD2. This CDR3 spans 15 amino acids. V trimming: 4 bases; J trimming: 3 bases; junction bases outside the gene matches: 9. Germline V gene lookup returns CDR1 MDHEN and CDR2 SYDVKM.

V usage is TRBV5-4 and J usage is TRBJ1-1; D is ambiguous. V lost 3 bases and J lost 1, with 19 bases in between. The CDR3 runs to 17 residues. CDR1 is SGHNT and CDR2 is YYREEE in the germline V gene (reference sequence). In DNA form, the CDR3 reads TGTGCCAGCAGCTCGGCCGTGGGTGTTCGGGAGAACACTGAAGCTTTCTTT. Translating it yields CASSSAVGVRENTEAFF.

In its sample, this clone was seen once. The V call is TRBV29-1, the J call TRBJ2-1; TRBD2 matches at 11 bases. This CDR3 contains 13 residues. The V gene end was trimmed by 5 bases and the J gene end by 7 bases; junction bases not matched to a gene: 4. Looked up from germline, CDR1 is SQVTM and CDR2 is ANQGSEA. CDR3 region: CSVRTSGSNEQFF. CDR3 nucleotides: TGCAGCGTTCGCACTAGCGGGAGTAATGAGCAGTTCTTC.

The CDR3 spells CASSQSGTSGYEQYF. In DNA form, the CDR3 reads TGCGCCAGCAGCCAATCCGGGACTAGCGGCTACGAGCAGTACTTC. The chain links TRBV4-3 to TRBJ2-7; 11 positions match TRBD2. V dropped 2 bases and J dropped 3; count of bases not matched to a gene: 3. CDR1 LGHNA and CDR2 YSLEER come from the germline V gene. This CDR3 region has 15 residues.

This chain uses TRBV6-5 with TRBJ1-1; 7 bases agree with TRBD1. V trimming: 0 bases; J trimming: 3 bases; junction bases outside the gene matches: 1. Looked up from germline, CDR1 is MNHEY and CDR2 is SVGAGI. This CDR3 has 14 amino acids. The CDR3 spells CASSYSQGYTEAFF. CDR3 bases: TGTGCCAGCAGTTACTCACAGGGGTACACTGAAGCTTTCTTT.

The genes are TRBV4-1 and TRBJ1-2, with TRBD1 as a possible D gene (5 bases). Trimming pared 0 bases from V and 6 bases from J, leaving 11 bases between. This CDR3 region has 14 residues. The germline CDR1 and CDR2 sequences are MGHRA and YSYEKL. CDR3 protein: CASSQDPRDHGYTF. Written as DNA, the CDR3 is TGCGCCAGCAGCCAAGATCCCAGGGATCATGGCTACACCTTC.

As to this clone: A junction boundary mismatches the germline segment, possibly from a read error. The rearrangement links TRBV28 to TRBJ1-1; 8 bases line up with TRBD1. CDR1 MDHEN and CDR2 SYDVKM come from the germline V gene. The CDR3 is made up of 15 amino acids. The CDR3 region has the DNA TGTGCCAGCAGCCGCCTCAGGGGGCTGAATACTGAAGCTTTCTTT. It encodes CASSRLRGLNTEAFF. Using reference TRBV28 and TRBJ1-1 for the parts outside the CDR3, the full variable domain is DVKVTQSSRYLVKRTGEKVFLECVQDMDHENMFWYRQDPGLGLRLIYFSYDVKMKEKGDIPEGYSVSREKKERFSLILESASTNQTSMYLCASSRLRGLNTEAFFGQGTRLTVV.

This chain uses TRBV10-3 with TRBJ1-4, with a tentative D call TRBD1 (5 bases). The germline V and J ends were trimmed by 2 bases and 0 bases, with 7 bases remaining between them. The germline V gene encodes CDR1 ENHRY and CDR2 SYGVKD. This CDR3 is built from 15 residues. This CDR3 is CAISERQSTNEKLFF. CDR3 coding DNA: TGTGCCATCAGTGAGAGACAGTCAACTAATGAAAAACTGTTTTTT.

This rearrangement joins TRBV28 to TRBJ1-5, with 7 bases identical to TRBD1. The junction had 6 bases not matched to a gene; V was cut back by 6 bases and J by 1 base. The CDR3 runs to 15 residues. CDR1 MDHEN and CDR2 SYDVKM come from the germline V gene. The CDR3 region has the DNA TGTGCCAGCAGAAACTCAGGGGGAAGCAATCAGCCCCAGCATTTT. It encodes CASRNSGGSNQPQHF.

The rearrangement uses TRBV10-3 and TRBJ1-6; TRBD1 matches at 12 bases. Unmatched junction bases numbered 12, after V lost 5 bases and J lost 7 bases. This CDR3 contains 18 residues. Germline V gene lookup returns CDR1 ENHRY and CDR2 SYGVKD. The CDR3 DNA is TGTGCCATCAGTCCGGGACAGGGGGCACGGGTCCGGAATTCACCCCTCCACTTT. Amino acid sequence: CAISPGQGARVRNSPLHF.

Concerning this clone: Different DNA sequences within this sample yield the same CDR3. This chain connects TRBV7-2 to TRBJ2-1, with 13 bases identical to TRBD2. The V segment lost 5 bases and the J segment 10 bases; nucleotides outside the gene matches: 5. The germline V gene encodes CDR1 SGHTA and CDR2 FQGNSA. The CDR3 runs to 14 residues. The CDR3, as DNA: TGTGCCAGCAGCCCGGGACTAGCGGGACGGGAGCAGTTCTTC. Protein sequence: CASSPGLAGREQFF. Full variable domain (rest looked up from reference TRBV7-2 and TRBJ2-1): GAGVSQSPSNKVTEKGKDVELRCDPISGHTALYWYRQSLGQGLEFLIYFQGNSAPDKSGLPSDRFSAERTGGSVSTLTIQRTQQEDSAVYLCASSPGLAGREQFFGPGTRLTVL.

The gene calls are TRBV4-1 and TRBJ1-2, with D unresolved. This CDR3 has 13 amino acids. The V end was cut by 4 bases, the J end by 2 bases, with 8 bases between. Germline V CDR1 and CDR2: MGHRA, YSYEKL. DNA of the CDR3: TGCGCCAGCAGCCCATGGAGAAACTATGGCTACACCTTC. Amino acid sequence: CASSPWRNYGYTF.

This clone has more than one count but fewer than ten. The chain joins TRBV2 to TRBJ1-1; possibly TRBD1 for D (6 bases). Per germline, CDR1 SNHLY and CDR2 FYNNEI. The V gene lost 4 bases and the J gene lost 2 bases, with 11 bases spanning the gap. The CDR3 runs 14 residues. DNA for the CDR3: TGTGCCAGCAGTGTCAGGGGATACAACACTGAAGCTTTCTTT. This codes for CASSVRGYNTEAFF.